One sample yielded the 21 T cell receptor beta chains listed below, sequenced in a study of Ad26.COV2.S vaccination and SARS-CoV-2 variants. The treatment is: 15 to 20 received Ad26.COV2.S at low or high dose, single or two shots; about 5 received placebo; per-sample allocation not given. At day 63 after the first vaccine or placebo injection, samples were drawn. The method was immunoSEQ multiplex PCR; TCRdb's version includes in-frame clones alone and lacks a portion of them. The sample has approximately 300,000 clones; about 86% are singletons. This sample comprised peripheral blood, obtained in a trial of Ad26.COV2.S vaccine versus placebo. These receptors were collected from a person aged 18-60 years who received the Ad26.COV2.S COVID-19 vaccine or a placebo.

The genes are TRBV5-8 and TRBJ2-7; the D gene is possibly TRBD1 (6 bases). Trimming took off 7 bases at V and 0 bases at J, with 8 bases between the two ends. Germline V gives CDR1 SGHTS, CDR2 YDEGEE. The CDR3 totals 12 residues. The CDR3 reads CASRRGSYEQYF. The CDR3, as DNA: TGTGCCAGCCGCAGGGGCTCCTACGAGCAGTACTTC.

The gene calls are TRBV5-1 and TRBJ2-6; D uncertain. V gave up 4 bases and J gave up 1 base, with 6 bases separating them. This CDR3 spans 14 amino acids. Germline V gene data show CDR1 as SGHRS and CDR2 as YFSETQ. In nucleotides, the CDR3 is TGCGCCAGCAGCCCCTCTTCTGGGGCCAACGTCCTGACTTTC. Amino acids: CASSPSSGANVLTF.

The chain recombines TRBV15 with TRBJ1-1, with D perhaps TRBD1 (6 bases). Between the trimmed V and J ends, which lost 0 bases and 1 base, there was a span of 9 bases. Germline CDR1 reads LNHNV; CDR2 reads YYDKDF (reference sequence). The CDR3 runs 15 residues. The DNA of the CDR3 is TGTGCCACCAGCAGAGATATAGGGGGGAACACTGAAGCTTTCTTT. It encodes CATSRDIGGNTEAFF.

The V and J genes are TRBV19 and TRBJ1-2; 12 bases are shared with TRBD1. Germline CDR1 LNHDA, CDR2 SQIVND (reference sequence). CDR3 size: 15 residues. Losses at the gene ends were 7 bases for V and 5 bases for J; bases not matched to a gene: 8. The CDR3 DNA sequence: TGTGCCAGTATGGGACAGGGGGCCCTAAAATATGGCTACACCTTC. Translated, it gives CASMGQGALKYGYTF. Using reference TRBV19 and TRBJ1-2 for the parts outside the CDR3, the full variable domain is DGGITQSPKYLFRKEGQNVTLSCEQNLNHDAMYWYRQDPGQGLRLIYYSQIVNDFQKGDIAEGYSVSREKKESFPLTVTSAQKNPTAFYLCASMGQGALKYGYTFGSGTRLTVV.

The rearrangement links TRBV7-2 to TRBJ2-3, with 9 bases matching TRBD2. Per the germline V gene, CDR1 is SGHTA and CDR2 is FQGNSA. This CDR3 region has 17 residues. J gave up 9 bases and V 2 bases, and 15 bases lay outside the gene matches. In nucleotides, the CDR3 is TGTGCCAGCAGCTTAATCCCGGCGGGGGGGCAGTACCCCACGCAGTATTTT. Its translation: CASSLIPAGGQYPTQYF.

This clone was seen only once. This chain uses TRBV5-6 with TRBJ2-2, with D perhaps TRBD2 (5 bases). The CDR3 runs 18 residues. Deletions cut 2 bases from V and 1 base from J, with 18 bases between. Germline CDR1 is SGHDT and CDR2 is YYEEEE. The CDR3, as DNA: TGTGCCAGCAGCTTTGAGATGTCCGGGGTGCGGAACACCGGGGAGCTGTTTTTT. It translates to CASSFEMSGVRNTGELFF.

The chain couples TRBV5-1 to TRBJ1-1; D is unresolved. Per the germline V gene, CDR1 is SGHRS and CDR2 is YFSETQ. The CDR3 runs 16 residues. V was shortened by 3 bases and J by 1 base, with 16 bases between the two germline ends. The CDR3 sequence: CASSWVPIAPNTEAFF. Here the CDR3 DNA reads TGCGCCAGCAGCTGGGTTCCCATTGCCCCGAACACTGAAGCTTTCTTT. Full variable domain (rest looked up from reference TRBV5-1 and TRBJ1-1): KAGVTQTPRYLIKTRGQQVTLSCSPISGHRSVSWYQQTPGQGLQFLFEYFSETQRNKGNFPGRFSGRQFSNSRSEMNVSTLELGDSALYLCASSWVPIAPNTEAFFGQGTRLTVV.

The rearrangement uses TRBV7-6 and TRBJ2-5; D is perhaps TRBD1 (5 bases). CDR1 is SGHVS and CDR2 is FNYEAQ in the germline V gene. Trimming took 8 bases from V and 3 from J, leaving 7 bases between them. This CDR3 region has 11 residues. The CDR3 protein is CASGAEETQYF. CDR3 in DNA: TGTGCCAGCGGGGCGGAAGAGACCCAGTACTTC.

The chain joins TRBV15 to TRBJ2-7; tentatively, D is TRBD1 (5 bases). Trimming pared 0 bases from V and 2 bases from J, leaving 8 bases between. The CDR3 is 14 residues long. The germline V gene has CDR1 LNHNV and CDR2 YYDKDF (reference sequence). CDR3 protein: CATSRERGAYEQYF. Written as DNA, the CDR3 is TGTGCCACCAGCAGAGAAAGGGGCGCCTACGAGCAGTACTTC.

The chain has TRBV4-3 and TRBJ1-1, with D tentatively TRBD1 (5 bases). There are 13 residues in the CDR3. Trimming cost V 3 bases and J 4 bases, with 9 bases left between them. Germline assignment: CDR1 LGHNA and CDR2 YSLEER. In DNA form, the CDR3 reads TGCGCCAGCAGCCAGGGACGGAGCACTGAAGCTTTCTTT. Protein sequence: CASSQGRSTEAFF.

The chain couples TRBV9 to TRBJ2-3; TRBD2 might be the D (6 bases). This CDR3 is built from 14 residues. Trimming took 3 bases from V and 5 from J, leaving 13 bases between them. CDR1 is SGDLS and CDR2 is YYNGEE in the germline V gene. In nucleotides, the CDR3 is TGTGCCAGCAGCGAGCGTCAGCGGGTAGATACGCAGTATTTT. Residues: CASSERQRVDTQYF.

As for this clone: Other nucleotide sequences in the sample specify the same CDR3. DNA for the CDR3: TGTGCCAGCAGCCAGGGGGACAGGAACACCGGGGAGCTGTTTTTT. It translates to CASSQGDRNTGELFF. This sequence joins TRBV3-1 (or the pseudogene TRBV3-2) and TRBJ2-2, with 7 positions matching TRBD1. The junction had 2 bases not matched to a gene; V was cut back by 3 bases and J by 1 base. The CDR3 length is 15 residues. Germline V gene data show CDR1 as LGHDT and CDR2 as YNNKEL (reference sequence).

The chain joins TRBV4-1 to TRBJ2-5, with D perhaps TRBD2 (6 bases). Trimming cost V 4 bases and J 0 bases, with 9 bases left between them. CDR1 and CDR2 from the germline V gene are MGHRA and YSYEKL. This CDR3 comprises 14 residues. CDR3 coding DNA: TGCGCCAGCAGCCCCCTAGCGCACCAAGAGACCCAGTACTTC. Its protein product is CASSPLAHQETQYF.

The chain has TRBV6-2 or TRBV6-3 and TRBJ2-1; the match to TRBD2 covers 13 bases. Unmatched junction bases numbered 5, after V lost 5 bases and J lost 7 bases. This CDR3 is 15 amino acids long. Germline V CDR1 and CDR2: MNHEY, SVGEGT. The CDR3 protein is CASSRTSGGLNEQFF. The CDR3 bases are TGTGCCAGCAGTAGGACTAGCGGGGGCCTGAATGAGCAGTTCTTC.

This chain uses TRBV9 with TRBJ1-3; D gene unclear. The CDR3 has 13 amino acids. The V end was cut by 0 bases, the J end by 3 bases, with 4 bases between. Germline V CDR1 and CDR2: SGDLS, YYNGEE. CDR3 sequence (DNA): TGTGCCAGCAGCGTAGCAGTTGGAAACACCATATATTTT. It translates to CASSVAVGNTIYF.

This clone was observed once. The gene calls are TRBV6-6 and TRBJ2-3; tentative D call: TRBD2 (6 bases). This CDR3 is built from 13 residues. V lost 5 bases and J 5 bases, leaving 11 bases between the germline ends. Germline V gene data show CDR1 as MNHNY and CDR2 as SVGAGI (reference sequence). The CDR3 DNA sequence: TGTGCCAGCAGTCATCTGGGGGGAGATACGCAGTATTTT. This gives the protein CASSHLGGDTQYF.

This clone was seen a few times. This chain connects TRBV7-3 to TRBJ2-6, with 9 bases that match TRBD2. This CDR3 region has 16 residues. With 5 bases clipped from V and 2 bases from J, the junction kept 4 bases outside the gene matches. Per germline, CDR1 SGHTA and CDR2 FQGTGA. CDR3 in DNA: TGTGCCAGCAGCACCCGCGGGGGGGCTGGGGCCAACGTCCTGACTTTC. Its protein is CASSTRGGAGANVLTF.

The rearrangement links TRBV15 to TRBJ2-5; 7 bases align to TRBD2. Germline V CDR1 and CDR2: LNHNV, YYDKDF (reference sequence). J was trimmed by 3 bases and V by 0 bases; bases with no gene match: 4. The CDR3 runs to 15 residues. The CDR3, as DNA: TGTGCCACCAGCAGAGATCCCCGGGGGGAAGAGACCCAGTACTTC. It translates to CATSRDPRGEETQYF. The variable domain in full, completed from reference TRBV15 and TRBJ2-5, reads DAMVIQNPRYQVTQFGKPVTLSCSQTLNHNVMYWYQQKSSQAPKLLFHYYDKDFNNEADTPDNFQSRRPNTSFCFLDIRSPGLGDTAMYLCATSRDPRGEETQYFGPGTRLLVL.

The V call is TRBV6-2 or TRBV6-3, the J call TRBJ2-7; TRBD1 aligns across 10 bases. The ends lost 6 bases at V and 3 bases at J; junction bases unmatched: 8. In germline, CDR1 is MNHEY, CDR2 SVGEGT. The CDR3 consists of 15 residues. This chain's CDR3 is CASSAGTGEYYEQYF. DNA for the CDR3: TGTGCCAGCAGCGCCGGGACAGGGGAGTACTACGAGCAGTACTTC.

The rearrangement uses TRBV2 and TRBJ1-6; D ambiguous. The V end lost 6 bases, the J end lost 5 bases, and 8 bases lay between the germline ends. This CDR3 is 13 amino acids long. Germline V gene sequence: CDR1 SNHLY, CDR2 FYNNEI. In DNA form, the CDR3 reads TGTGCCAGCAGGAATAGGCATAATTCACCCCTCCACTTT. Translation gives CASRNRHNSPLHF.

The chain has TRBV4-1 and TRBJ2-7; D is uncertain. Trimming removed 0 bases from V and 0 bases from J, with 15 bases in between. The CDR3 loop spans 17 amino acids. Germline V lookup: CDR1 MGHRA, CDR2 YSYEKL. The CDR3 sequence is CASSQDSSPYNSYEQYF. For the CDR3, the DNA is TGCGCCAGCAGCCAAGACAGCTCTCCCTATAACTCCTACGAGCAGTACTTC.